Listed below are T cell receptor beta chains from one sample, sequenced in a study of identifying expanded T cells in peripheral blood. The protocol was immunoSEQ multiplex PCR, while the TCRdb copy is restricted to in-frame clones and leaves out a portion. The repertoire holds 90,000 to 100,000 clones, with around nine tenths as singletons. Sequencing was carried out using blood. The receptor set was obtained from a person aged 18 to 75 in good health. The CDR3 runs from the conserved cysteine through the conserved F or W. D genes are given only for firm matches. Clone size is stated in some rows and not others, as once, few, many or a class when expanded.

j_gene: TRBJ1-5; d_gene: -; v_gene: TRBV28; abundance: -; CDR3nt: TGTGCCAGCAGTTTAGGGTTCTCCAATCAGCCCCAGCATTTT; CDR3aa: CASSLGFSNQPQHF
j_gene: TRBJ1-3; d_gene: -; v_gene: TRBV6-5; abundance: -; CDR3nt: TGTGCCAGCAGTTACTCAAAGGGGAGGGGAAACACCATATATTTT; CDR3aa: CASSYSKGRGNTIYF
j_gene: TRBJ1-2; d_gene: -; v_gene: TRBV7-2; abundance: -; CDR3nt: TGTGCCAGCAGCTTTTCGGCACCGGACGGCTACACCTTC; CDR3aa: CASSFSAPDGYTF
j_gene: TRBJ2-7; d_gene: TRBD2; v_gene: TRBV15; abundance: -; CDR3nt: TGTGCCACCAGCCCCCGCCGGGGAGGGTACGAGCAGTACTTC; CDR3aa: CATSPRRGGYEQYF
j_gene: TRBJ2-2; d_gene: -; v_gene: TRBV7-9; abundance: -; CDR3nt: TGTGCCAGCAGCTTGGGGGTCGGGGAGCTGTTTTTT; CDR3aa: CASSLGVGELFF
j_gene: TRBJ1-2; d_gene: TRBD1; v_gene: TRBV4-2; abundance: -; CDR3nt: TGTGCCAGCAGCCAAGCAGGACAGGTGGCAGGGGACTATGGCTACACCTTC; CDR3aa: CASSQAGQVAGDYGYTF
j_gene: TRBJ1-2; d_gene: -; v_gene: TRBV10-3; abundance: -; CDR3nt: TGTGCCATCAGCACGACAGTTCTCTATGGCTACACCTTC; CDR3aa: CAISTTVLYGYTF
j_gene: TRBJ2-7; d_gene: -; v_gene: TRBV19; abundance: -; CDR3nt: TGTGCCAGTAGTCCACTGAGACTAACCTTCTCCTACGAGCAGTACTTC; CDR3aa: CASSPLRLTFSYEQYF
j_gene: TRBJ2-3; d_gene: -; v_gene: TRBV10-1; abundance: -; CDR3nt: TGCGCCAGCAGTGATACGAACTTAAACACAGATACGCAGTATTTT; CDR3aa: CASSDTNLNTDTQYF
j_gene: TRBJ2-3; d_gene: -; v_gene: TRBV6-6; abundance: -; CDR3nt: TGTGCCAGCAGTTATTCCCCAGATACGCAGTATTTT; CDR3aa: CASSYSPDTQYF
j_gene: TRBJ2-7; d_gene: -; v_gene: TRBV5-4; abundance: -; CDR3nt: TGTGCCAGCAGCCCCCACGGTGGTACCTACGAGCAGTACTTC; CDR3aa: CASSPHGGTYEQYF
j_gene: TRBJ1-2; d_gene: -; v_gene: TRBV30; abundance: -; CDR3nt: TGTGCCTGGAGTGGAGAATTCAACTATGGCTACACCTTC; CDR3aa: CAWSGEFNYGYTF
j_gene: TRBJ2-1; d_gene: -; v_gene: TRBV7-9; abundance: -; CDR3nt: TGTGCCAGCAGTTTGGCCCTAGGACTTAGGCAGTTCTTC; CDR3aa: CASSLALGLRQFF
j_gene: TRBJ1-4; d_gene: TRBD1; v_gene: TRBV5-6; abundance: -; CDR3nt: TGTGCCAGCAGCTACCCCGACAGGGGGGCAAATGAAAAACTGTTTTTT; CDR3aa: CASSYPDRGANEKLFF
j_gene: TRBJ1-2; d_gene: TRBD1; v_gene: TRBV18; abundance: -; CDR3nt: TGTGCCAGCTCACCCCCGGGACAGCTTCCAGGCTATGGCTACACCTTC; CDR3aa: CASSPPGQLPGYGYTF
j_gene: TRBJ2-7; d_gene: -; v_gene: TRBV18; abundance: once; CDR3nt: TGTGCCAGCTCTCTGCAGGGGGGCGAGCAGTACTTC; CDR3aa: CASSLQGGEQYF